These T cell receptor beta chains were read from a single sample in a study of CXCR3-negative and CXCR3-positive naive CD8 T cells. From the 5' RACE reads, TCRdb lists one entry per CDR3 protein and no DNA. There are 100,000 to 150,000 distinct CDR3 sequences in the sample, with 0.25% to 0.35% held by the top ten. The sample consisted of naive CXCR3- CD8+ T cells from blood. These receptors were obtained from a human donor in good health. Some clones in this sample may be carry-over from other donors' samples. Each CDR3 is given with its conserved first and last residue.

j_gene: TRBJ2-1
v_gene: TRBV29-1
CDR3aa: CSVEPAPHEQFF

j_gene: TRBJ2-5
v_gene: TRBV28
CDR3aa: CASSHRETQYF

j_gene: TRBJ2-5
v_gene: TRBV5-1
CDR3aa: CASSPAGGETQYF

j_gene: TRBJ1-4
v_gene: TRBV29-1
CDR3aa: CSVRSGTREKLFF

j_gene: TRBJ2-5
v_gene: TRBV7-7
CDR3aa: CASSARQGTKETQYF

j_gene: TRBJ1-3
v_gene: TRBV9
CDR3aa: CASSLSGNTIYF

j_gene: TRBJ1-1
v_gene: TRBV6-5
CDR3aa: CASSAGTDMNTEAFF

j_gene: TRBJ2-7
v_gene: TRBV5-1
CDR3aa: CACSNGLAGRYEQYF

j_gene: TRBJ2-7
v_gene: TRBV20-1
CDR3aa: CSARAYHDRGTYEQYF

j_gene: TRBJ1-3
v_gene: TRBV4-2
CDR3aa: CASSRHGGLHLERTGNTIYF

j_gene: TRBJ2-7
v_gene: TRBV15
CDR3aa: CASSLEGFTNEQYF

j_gene: TRBJ2-5
v_gene: TRBV12-3/TRBV12-4
CDR3aa: CASSPFRTNQETQYF

j_gene: TRBJ2-2
v_gene: TRBV15
CDR3aa: CATSRVGLDGELFF

j_gene: TRBJ2-1
v_gene: TRBV11-2
CDR3aa: CASSGGRGVEYNEQFF

j_gene: TRBJ2-7
v_gene: TRBV6-6
CDR3aa: CASRGEGLITYEQYF

j_gene: TRBJ2-1
v_gene: TRBV4-1
CDR3aa: CASSQEAAGGVNNEQFF

j_gene: TRBJ2-3
v_gene: TRBV19
CDR3aa: CASSMGQALGTDTQYF

j_gene: TRBJ2-1
v_gene: TRBV5-5
CDR3aa: CASSFPGTSSHEQFF

j_gene: TRBJ2-1
v_gene: TRBV6-4
CDR3aa: CASSPEGEGSNEQFF

j_gene: TRBJ2-7
v_gene: TRBV12-3/TRBV12-4
CDR3aa: CASSFPGKGPYEQYF

j_gene: TRBJ2-1
v_gene: TRBV7-3
CDR3aa: CASSSAGTFEYSYNEQFF

j_gene: TRBJ2-2
v_gene: TRBV29-1
CDR3aa: CSVLKTGELFF